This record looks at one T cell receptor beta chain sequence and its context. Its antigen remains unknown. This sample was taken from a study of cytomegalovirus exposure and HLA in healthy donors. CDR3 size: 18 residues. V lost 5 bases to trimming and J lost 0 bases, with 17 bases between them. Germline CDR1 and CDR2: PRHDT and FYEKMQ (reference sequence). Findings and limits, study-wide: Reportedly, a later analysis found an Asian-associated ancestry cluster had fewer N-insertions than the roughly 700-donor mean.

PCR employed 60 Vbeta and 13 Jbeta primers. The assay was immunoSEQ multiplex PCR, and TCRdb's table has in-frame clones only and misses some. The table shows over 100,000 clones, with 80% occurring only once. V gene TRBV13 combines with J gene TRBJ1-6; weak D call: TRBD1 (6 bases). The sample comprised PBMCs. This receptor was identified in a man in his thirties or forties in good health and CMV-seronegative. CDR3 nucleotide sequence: TGTGCCAGCAGCGGAAGGGACACCGCGAGCTCCTATAATTCACCCCTCCACTTT. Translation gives CASSGRDTASSYNSPLHF.